This T cell receptor (beta chain) derives from a study of blood T cell repertoires in COVID-19. With V trimmed by 3 bases and J by 5 bases, 9 bases remained unmatched. The CDR3 runs to 15 residues. Germline CDR1 ENHRY, CDR2 SYGVKD. Clones were read by immunoSEQ multiplex PCR, and TCRdb kept only the in-frame ones, dropping some. The sample holds approximately 200,000 clones, 80% to 90% seen once. The gene calls are TRBV10-3 and TRBJ1-2; TRBD1 agrees at 7 bases. The TCR sequence derives from a woman at least 80 years old with COVID-19, enrolled during active disease. Material: peripheral blood. The CDR3 loop is CAISEQGTAIYGYTF. As DNA, the CDR3 is TGTGCCATCAGTGAACAAGGGACAGCTATATATGGCTACACCTTC.